This T cell receptor (beta chain) was profiled in a study of cytomegalovirus exposure and HLA in healthy donors. Notes on the study in general: Among donors in an Asian-associated ancestry cluster, a later analysis reportedly found fewer N-insertions than the roughly 650-donor mean.

The CDR3 consists of 14 residues. V dropped 6 bases and J dropped 8; count of bases not matched to a gene: 9. Germline assignment: CDR1 MNHEY and CDR2 SVGAGI. A note on this clone: Its matching antigen is unknown.

Primers: 60 Vbeta forward and 13 Jbeta reverse. Some clones are missing from TCRdb's copy, which holds only in-frame ones; the method was immunoSEQ multiplex PCR. The repertoire consists of approximately 110,000 clones, with roughly three quarters occurring once and the leading ten covering around 1%. The J gene is TRBJ1-5, the V gene TRBV6-5; 8 nucleotides align to TRBD1. What was sequenced was PBMCs. This TCR came from a woman in her twenties or thirties in good health and CMV-seronegative. The CDR3 loop reads CASSRRGPLEPQHF. The CDR3 region has the DNA TGTGCCAGCAGCCGCAGGGGGCCCCTTGAGCCCCAGCATTTT.